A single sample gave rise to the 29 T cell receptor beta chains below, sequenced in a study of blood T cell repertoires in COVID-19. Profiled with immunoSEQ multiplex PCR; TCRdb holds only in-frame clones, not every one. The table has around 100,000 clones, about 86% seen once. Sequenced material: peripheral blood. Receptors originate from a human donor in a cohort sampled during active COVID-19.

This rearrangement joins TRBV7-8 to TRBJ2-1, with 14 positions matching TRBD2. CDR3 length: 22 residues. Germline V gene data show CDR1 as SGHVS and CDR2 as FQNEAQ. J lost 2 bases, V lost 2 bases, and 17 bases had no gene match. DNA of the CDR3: TGTGCCAGCAGCTTATTACCCCCGTCGGAGACTAGCGGGAGGGACCCCTACAATGAGCAGTTCTTC. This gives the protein CASSLLPPSETSGRDPYNEQFF. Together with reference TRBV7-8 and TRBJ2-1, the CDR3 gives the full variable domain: GAGVSQSPRYKVAKRGQDVALRCDPISGHVSLFWYQQALGQGPEFLTYFQNEAQLDKSGLPSDRFFAERPEGSVSTLKIQRTQQEDSAVYLCASSLLPPSETSGRDPYNEQFFGPGTRLTVL.

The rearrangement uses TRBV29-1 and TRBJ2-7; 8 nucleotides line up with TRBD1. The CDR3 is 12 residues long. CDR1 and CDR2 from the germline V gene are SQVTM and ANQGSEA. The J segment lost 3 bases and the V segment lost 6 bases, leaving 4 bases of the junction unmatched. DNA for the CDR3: TGCAGCGTCGGACAGGGAAGCTACGAGCAGTACTTC. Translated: CSVGQGSYEQYF.

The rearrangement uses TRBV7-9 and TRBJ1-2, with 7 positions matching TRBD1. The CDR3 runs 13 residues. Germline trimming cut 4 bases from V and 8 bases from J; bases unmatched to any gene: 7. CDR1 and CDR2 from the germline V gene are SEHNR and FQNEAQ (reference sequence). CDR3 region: CASSSDRERGYTF. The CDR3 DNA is TGTGCCAGCAGCTCCGACAGGGAACGGGGCTACACCTTC. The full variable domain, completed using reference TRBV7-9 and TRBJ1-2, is DTGVSQNPRHKITKRGQNVTFRCDPISEHNRLYWYRQTLGQGPEFLTYFQNEAQLEKSRLLSDRFSAERPKGSFSTLEIQRTEQGDSAMYLCASSSDRERGYTFGSGTRLTVV.

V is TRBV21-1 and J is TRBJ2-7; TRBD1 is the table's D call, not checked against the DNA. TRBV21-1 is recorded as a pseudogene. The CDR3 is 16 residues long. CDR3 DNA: TGTGCCAGCAGCCCATTCCGAAGGGGTTTTCTGCACGAGCAGTACTTC. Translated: CASSPFRRGFLHEQYF.

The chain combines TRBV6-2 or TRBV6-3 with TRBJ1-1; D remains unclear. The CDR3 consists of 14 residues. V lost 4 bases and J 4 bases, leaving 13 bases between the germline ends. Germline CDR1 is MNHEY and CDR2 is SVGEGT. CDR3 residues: CASSLVGAGTEAFF. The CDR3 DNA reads TGTGCCAGCAGTTTAGTAGGTGCGGGCACTGAAGCTTTCTTT.

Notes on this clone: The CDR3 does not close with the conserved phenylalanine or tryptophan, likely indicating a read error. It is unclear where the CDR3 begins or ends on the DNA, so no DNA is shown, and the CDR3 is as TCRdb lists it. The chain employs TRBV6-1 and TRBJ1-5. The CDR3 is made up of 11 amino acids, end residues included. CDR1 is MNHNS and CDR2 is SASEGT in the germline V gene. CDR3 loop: CASSELSLLFL.

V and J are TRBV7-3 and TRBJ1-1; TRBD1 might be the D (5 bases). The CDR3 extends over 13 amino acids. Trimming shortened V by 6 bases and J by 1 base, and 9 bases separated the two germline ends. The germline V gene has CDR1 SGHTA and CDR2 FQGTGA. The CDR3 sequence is CASRVGPNTEAFF. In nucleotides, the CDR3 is TGTGCCAGCAGAGTGGGGCCGAACACTGAAGCTTTCTTT.

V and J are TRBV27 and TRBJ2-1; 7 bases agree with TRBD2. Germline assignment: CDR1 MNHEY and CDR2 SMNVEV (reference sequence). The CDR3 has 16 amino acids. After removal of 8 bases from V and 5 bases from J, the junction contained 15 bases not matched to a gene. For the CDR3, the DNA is TGTGCCAGCTCCCATAGGATACTAGCGCAAAACAATGAGCAGTTCTTC. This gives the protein CASSHRILAQNNEQFF.

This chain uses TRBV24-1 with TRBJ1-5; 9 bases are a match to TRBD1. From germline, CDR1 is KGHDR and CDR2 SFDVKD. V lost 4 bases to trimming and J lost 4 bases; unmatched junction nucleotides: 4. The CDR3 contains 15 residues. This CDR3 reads CATSEGQGGNQPQHF. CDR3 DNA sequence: TGTGCCACCAGTGAGGGACAGGGAGGGAATCAGCCCCAGCATTTT.

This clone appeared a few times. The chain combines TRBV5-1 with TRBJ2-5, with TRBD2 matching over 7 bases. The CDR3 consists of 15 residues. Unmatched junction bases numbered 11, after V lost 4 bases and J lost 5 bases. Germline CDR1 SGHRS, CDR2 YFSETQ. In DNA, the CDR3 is TGCGCCAGCAGCCTCACTCAAAACGGGGGGGAGACCCAGTACTTC. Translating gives CASSLTQNGGETQYF.

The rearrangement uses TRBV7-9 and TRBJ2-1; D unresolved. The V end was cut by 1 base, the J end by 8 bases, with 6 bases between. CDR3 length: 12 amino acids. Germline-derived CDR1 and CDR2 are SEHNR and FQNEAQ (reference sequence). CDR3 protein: CASSLVRHEQFF. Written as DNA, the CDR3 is TGTGCCAGCAGCTTAGTCAGGCATGAGCAGTTCTTC.

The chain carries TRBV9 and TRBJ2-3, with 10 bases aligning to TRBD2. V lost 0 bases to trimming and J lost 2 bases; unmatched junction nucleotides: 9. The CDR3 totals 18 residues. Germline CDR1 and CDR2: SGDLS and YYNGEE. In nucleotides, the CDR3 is TGTGCCAGCAGCGTAGGAACTAGCGGGACAGCTGCCACAGATACGCAGTATTTT. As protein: CASSVGTSGTAATDTQYF.

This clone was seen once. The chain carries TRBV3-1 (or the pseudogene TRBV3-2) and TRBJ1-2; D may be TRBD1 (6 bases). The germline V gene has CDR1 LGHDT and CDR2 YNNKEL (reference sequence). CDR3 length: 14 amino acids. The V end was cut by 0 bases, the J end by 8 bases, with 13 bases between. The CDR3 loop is CASSQDAQGYGYTF. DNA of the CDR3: TGTGCCAGCAGCCAAGATGCCCAGGGGTACGGCTACACCTTC.

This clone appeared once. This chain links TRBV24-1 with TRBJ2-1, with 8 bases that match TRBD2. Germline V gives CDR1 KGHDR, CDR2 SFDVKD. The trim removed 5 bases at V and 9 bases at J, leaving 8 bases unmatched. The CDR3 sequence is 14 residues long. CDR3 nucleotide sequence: TGTGCCACCAGTGCTGCGGGAGGCGTAGGTGAGCAGTTCTTC. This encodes CATSAAGGVGEQFF.

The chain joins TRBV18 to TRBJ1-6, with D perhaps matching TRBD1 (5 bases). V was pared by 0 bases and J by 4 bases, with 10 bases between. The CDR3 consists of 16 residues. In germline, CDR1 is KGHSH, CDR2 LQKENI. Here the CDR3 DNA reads TGTGCCAGCTCACCACCGGGGCAAGCGTATAATTCACCCCTCCACTTT. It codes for CASSPPGQAYNSPLHF.

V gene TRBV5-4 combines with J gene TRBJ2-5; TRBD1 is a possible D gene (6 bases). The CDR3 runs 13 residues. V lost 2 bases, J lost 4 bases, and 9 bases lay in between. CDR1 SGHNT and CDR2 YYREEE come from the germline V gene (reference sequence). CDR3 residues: CASSFRGTETQYF. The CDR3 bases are TGTGCCAGCAGCTTCAGGGGCACAGAGACCCAGTACTTC.

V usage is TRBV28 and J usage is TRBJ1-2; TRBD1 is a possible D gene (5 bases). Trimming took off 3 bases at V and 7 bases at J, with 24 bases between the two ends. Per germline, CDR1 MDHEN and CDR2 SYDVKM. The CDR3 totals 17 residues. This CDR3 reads CASSLGRGALLFLGYTF. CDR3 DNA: TGTGCCAGCAGTTTGGGAAGGGGCGCTCTACTCTTTCTTGGCTACACCTTC.

This chain's CDR3 is CAITADTFTGELFF. The DNA for the CDR3 is TGTGCCATCACTGCTGACACATTCACCGGGGAGCTGTTTTTT. The rearrangement links TRBV10-3 to TRBJ2-2; D remains ambiguous. The CDR3 runs to 14 residues. V was pared by 7 bases and J by 4 bases, with 13 bases between. The germline CDR1 and CDR2 sequences are ENHRY and SYGVKD.

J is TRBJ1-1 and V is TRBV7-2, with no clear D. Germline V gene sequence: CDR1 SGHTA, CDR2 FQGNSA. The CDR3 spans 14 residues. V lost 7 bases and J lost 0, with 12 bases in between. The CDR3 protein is CASTRPGVNTEAFF. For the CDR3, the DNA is TGTGCCAGCACCCGCCCCGGAGTGAACACTGAAGCTTTCTTT.

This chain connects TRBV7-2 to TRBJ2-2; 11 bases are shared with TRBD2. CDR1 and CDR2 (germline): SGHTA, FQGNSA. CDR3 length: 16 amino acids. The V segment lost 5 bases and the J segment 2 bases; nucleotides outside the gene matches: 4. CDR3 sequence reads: CASSDTSGGNTGELFF. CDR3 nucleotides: TGTGCCAGCAGCGACACTAGCGGGGGAAACACCGGGGAGCTGTTTTTT.

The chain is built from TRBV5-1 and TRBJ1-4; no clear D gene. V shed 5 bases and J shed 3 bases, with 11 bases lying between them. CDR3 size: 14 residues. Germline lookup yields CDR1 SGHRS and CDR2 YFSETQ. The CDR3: CASRRGISNEKLFF. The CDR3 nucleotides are TGCGCCAGCAGACGAGGGATTTCTAATGAAAAACTGTTTTTT.

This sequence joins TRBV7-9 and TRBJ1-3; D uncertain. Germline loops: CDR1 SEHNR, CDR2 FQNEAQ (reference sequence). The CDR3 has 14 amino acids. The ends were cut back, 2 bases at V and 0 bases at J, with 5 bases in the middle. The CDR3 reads CASSLSISGNTIYF. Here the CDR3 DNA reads TGTGCCAGCAGCTTATCTATCTCTGGAAACACCATATATTTT.

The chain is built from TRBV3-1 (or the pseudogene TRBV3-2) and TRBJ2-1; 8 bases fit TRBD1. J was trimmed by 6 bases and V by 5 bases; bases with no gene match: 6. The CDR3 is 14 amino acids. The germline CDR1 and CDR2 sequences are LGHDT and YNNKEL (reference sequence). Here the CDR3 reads CASSSGQVFNEQFF. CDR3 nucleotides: TGTGCCAGCAGCTCGGGACAGGTATTCAATGAGCAGTTCTTC.

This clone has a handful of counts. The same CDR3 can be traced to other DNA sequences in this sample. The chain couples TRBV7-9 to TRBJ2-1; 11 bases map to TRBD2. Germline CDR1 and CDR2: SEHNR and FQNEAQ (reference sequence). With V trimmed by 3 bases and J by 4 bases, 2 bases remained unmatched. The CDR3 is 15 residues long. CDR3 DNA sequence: TGTGCCAGCAGCTTGGGACTAGCGGAATACAATGAGCAGTTCTTC. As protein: CASSLGLAEYNEQFF.

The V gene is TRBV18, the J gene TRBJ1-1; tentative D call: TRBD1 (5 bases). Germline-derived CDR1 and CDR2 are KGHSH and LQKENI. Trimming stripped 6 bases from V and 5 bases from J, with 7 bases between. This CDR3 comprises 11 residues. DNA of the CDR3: TGTGCCAGCTCGGGGGGAACTGAAGCTTTCTTT. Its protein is CASSGGTEAFF.

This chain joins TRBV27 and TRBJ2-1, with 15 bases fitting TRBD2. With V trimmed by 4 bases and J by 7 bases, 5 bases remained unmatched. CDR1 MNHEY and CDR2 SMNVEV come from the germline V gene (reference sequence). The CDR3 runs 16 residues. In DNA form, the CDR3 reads TGTGCCAGCAGTTATGGACTAGCGGGAGGGACAAATGAGCAGTTCTTC. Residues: CASSYGLAGGTNEQFF.

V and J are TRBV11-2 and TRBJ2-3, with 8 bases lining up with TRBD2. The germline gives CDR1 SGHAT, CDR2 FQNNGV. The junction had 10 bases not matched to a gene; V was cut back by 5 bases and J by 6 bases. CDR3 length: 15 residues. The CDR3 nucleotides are TGTGCCAGCAGCATAAACGGGAGGGCCGGCGATACGCAGTATTTT. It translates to CASSINGRAGDTQYF.

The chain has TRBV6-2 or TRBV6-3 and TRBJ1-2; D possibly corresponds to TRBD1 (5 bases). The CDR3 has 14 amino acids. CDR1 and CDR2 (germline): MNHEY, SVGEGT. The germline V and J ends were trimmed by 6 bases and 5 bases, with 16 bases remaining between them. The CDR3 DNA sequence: TGTGCCAGCAGCCAACTGGGTGCAGGGTATGGCTACACCTTC. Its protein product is CASSQLGAGYGYTF.

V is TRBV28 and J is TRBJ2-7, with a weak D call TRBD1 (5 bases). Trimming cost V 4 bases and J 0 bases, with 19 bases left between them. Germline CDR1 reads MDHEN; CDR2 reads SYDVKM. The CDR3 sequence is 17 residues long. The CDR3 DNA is TGTGCCAGCAGTTCAGGGTCCTACACCTTCCGCTCCTACGAGCAGTACTTC. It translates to CASSSGSYTFRSYEQYF.